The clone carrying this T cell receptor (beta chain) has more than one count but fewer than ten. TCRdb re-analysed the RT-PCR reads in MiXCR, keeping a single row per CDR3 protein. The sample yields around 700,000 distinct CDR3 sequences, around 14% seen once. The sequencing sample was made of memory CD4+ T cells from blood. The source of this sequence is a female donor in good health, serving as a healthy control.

The CDR3 DNA is TGCAGCGTTGCCTGGGGGACAAACACCGGGGAGCTGTTTTTT. This translates into CSVAWGTNTGELFF. The chain recombines TRBV29-1 with TRBJ2-2, with a weak D call TRBD1 (6 bases). The CDR3 runs 14 residues. Trimming took 4 bases from V and 2 from J, leaving 11 bases between them. The V gene's germline CDR1 is SQVTM and CDR2 ANQGSEA.